Below are 17 T cell receptor beta chains sequenced from a single sample in a study of OX40 agonist ivuxolimab in advanced cancers. Sequencing was performed with immunoSEQ multiplex PCR; in TCRdb, only in-frame clones are kept and a portion is missing. Of 60,000 to 75,000 clones listed, 91% were seen once; the top ten hold more than 13%. The material sequenced was CD4+ or CD8+ T cells sorted from blood, taken in a trial of the OX40 agonist ivuxolimab. These receptor sequences come from an adult with an advanced solid tumor such as melanoma, head and neck, liver or kidney cancer.

This sequence joins TRBV6-5 and TRBJ2-7; 13 bases line up with TRBD2. This CDR3 spans 15 amino acids. In germline, CDR1 is MNHEY, CDR2 SVGAGI. V shed 6 bases and J 5 bases; nucleotides not matched to a gene: 7. The CDR3 DNA follows: TGTGCCAGCAGCTTACTAGCGGGAGGGCCTCACGAGCAGTACTTC. It encodes CASSLLAGGPHEQYF.

The V call is TRBV5-1, the J call TRBJ2-5, with D maybe TRBD1 (5 bases). CDR1 and CDR2 from the germline V gene are SGHRS and YFSETQ. CDR3 size: 14 residues. Trimming stripped 0 bases from V and 2 bases from J, with 8 bases between. The CDR3 sequence: CASSLVTGQETQYF. The DNA for the CDR3 is TGCGCCAGCAGCTTGGTAACAGGTCAAGAGACCCAGTACTTC.

This chain joins TRBV7-2 and TRBJ1-5, with TRBD1 as a possible D gene (5 bases). Trimming took 5 bases from V and 4 from J, leaving 9 bases between them. Germline loops: CDR1 SGHTA, CDR2 FQGNSA. CDR3 length: 13 amino acids. The CDR3 DNA reads TGTGCCAGCAGCGTAGGACAAAATCAGCCCCAGCATTTT. Protein sequence: CASSVGQNQPQHF.

In its sample, this clone was seen a few times. This chain joins TRBV19 and TRBJ1-1; TRBD1 matches 7 bases. Germline V gene data show CDR1 as LNHDA and CDR2 as SQIVND (reference sequence). The ends lost 5 bases at V and 3 bases at J; junction bases unmatched: 3. The CDR3 is made up of 13 amino acids. Here the CDR3 reads CASSPGGDTEAFF. The CDR3 nucleotides are TGTGCCAGTAGTCCAGGGGGGGACACTGAAGCTTTCTTT.

This chain uses TRBV19 with TRBJ2-3; 10 positions agree with TRBD2. The length of the CDR3 is 16 residues. The germline V gene has CDR1 LNHDA and CDR2 SQIVND (reference sequence). The trim removed 3 bases at V and 2 bases at J, leaving 5 bases unmatched. CDR3 amino acids: CASSIRLAGATDTQYF. CDR3 coding DNA: TGTGCCAGTAGTATCCGGCTAGCGGGGGCCACAGATACGCAGTATTTT.

The genes are TRBV6-6 and TRBJ2-2, with 7 bases fitting TRBD1. The V gene's germline CDR1 is MNHNY and CDR2 SVGAGI (reference sequence). The CDR3 loop spans 14 amino acids. With 6 bases clipped from V and 2 bases from J, the junction kept 3 bases outside the gene matches. CDR3 bases: TGTGCCAGCAGCGGACAGGACAACACCGGGGAGCTGTTTTTT. Protein sequence: CASSGQDNTGELFF.

The chain joins TRBV25-1 to TRBJ2-1; weak D call: TRBD2 (7 bases). Trimming took off 5 bases at V and 10 bases at J, with 12 bases between the two ends. Germline CDR1 and CDR2: MGHDK and SYGVNS. The CDR3 is 12 residues long. CDR3 sequence (DNA): TGTGCCAGCAGTCGGGGGGCACAAGAGCAGTTCTTC. It specifies CASSRGAQEQFF.

This clone was seen only once. This chain uses TRBV2 with TRBJ2-5, with D unclear. The V gene's germline CDR1 is SNHLY and CDR2 FYNNEI. The CDR3 totals 13 residues. Trimming removed 6 bases from V and 5 bases from J, with 13 bases in between. The CDR3 region is CASSREVRETQYF. The CDR3 nucleotides read TGTGCCAGCAGCCGAGAAGTCCGGGAGACCCAGTACTTC.

The rearrangement joins TRBV5-1 to TRBJ1-1; D call uncertain. Germline assignment: CDR1 SGHRS and CDR2 YFSETQ. This CDR3 is built from 13 residues. Trimming stripped 4 bases from V and 2 bases from J, with 9 bases between. The CDR3 DNA is TGCGCCAGCAGCCTCGGCAGTAACACTGAAGCTTTCTTT. Amino acid sequence: CASSLGSNTEAFF.

V is TRBV6-5 and J is TRBJ2-1, with TRBD1 matching over 7 bases. Germline loops: CDR1 MNHEY, CDR2 SVGAGI. Trimming took 6 bases from V and 5 from J; bases not matched to a gene: 10. There are 15 residues in the CDR3. The CDR3 loop is CASSPGQVKNNEQFF. CDR3 bases: TGTGCCAGCAGCCCAGGACAGGTGAAGAACAATGAGCAGTTCTTC.

This chain uses TRBV28 with TRBJ1-5, with D tentatively TRBD1 (5 bases). This CDR3 region has 15 residues. V was cut by 6 bases and J by 6 bases, with 18 bases left in between. Germline V gene lookup returns CDR1 MDHEN and CDR2 SYDVKM. The CDR3 region is CASSAGGWVSQPQHF. CDR3 in DNA: TGTGCCAGCAGCGCCGGGGGGTGGGTTTCTCAGCCCCAGCATTTT.

The chain combines TRBV5-1 with TRBJ1-1; TRBD1 might be the D (5 bases). The germline V gene has CDR1 SGHRS and CDR2 YFSETQ. Trimming removed 6 bases at V and 0 bases at J, with 21 bases between. This CDR3 comprises 17 residues. The CDR3 protein is CASNLNPPGTLNTEAFF. The CDR3, as DNA: TGCGCCAGCAACCTCAACCCTCCAGGGACCCTGAACACTGAAGCTTTCTTT.

This sequence joins TRBV19 and TRBJ2-7, with 7 positions matching TRBD2. V lost 3 bases, J lost 4 bases, and 6 bases stayed unmatched. The CDR3 sequence is 14 residues long. Germline CDR1 and CDR2: LNHDA and SQIVND (reference sequence). The CDR3 bases are TGTGCCAGTAGTATCGGGAGTAGCGGGTACGAGCAGTACTTC. Translation gives CASSIGSSGYEQYF.

The rearrangement uses TRBV11-3 and TRBJ2-6; D is possibly TRBD1 (5 bases). The germline V and J ends were trimmed by 8 bases and 4 bases, with 9 bases remaining between them. In germline, CDR1 is SGHNT, CDR2 YENEEA. The CDR3 covers 13 residues. This CDR3 is CASDRYGANVLTF. The CDR3 DNA reads TGTGCCAGCGACAGATACGGGGCCAACGTCCTGACTTTC.

The chain employs TRBV18 and TRBJ2-2; D gene unclear. There are 15 residues in the CDR3. From germline, CDR1 is KGHSH and CDR2 LQKENI. V lost 3 bases and J 1 base, leaving 9 bases between the germline ends. The CDR3 DNA is TGTGCCAGCTCACCGGGTAGAGGGAACACCGGGGAGCTGTTTTTT. Translation gives CASSPGRGNTGELFF.

The chain carries TRBV7-3 and TRBJ2-3; possible D gene TRBD2, 6 bases. V lost 6 bases to trimming and J lost 2 bases, with 9 bases between them. CDR1 SGHTA and CDR2 FQGTGA come from the germline V gene. The CDR3 runs 13 residues. The CDR3 loop reads CASSRDFTDTQYF. The CDR3 nucleotides read TGTGCCAGCAGTCGGGACTTCACAGATACGCAGTATTTT.

The chain is built from TRBV5-6 and TRBJ1-5; 8 nucleotides align to TRBD1. Losses at the gene ends were 4 bases for V and 4 bases for J; bases not matched to a gene: 4. The CDR3 spans 14 residues. Germline V gives CDR1 SGHDT, CDR2 YYEEEE. The CDR3 nucleotides are TGTGCCAGCAGCCAGGGACAGGCAAATCAGCCCCAGCATTTT. Translating it yields CASSQGQANQPQHF.